The 32 T cell receptor beta chains below all came from one sample that was sequenced in a study of T cell responses to AZD1222 COVID-19 vaccine. The method was immunoSEQ multiplex PCR; TCRdb's version includes in-frame clones alone and lacks a portion of them. The table has about 120,000 clones, over 75% seen once; the top ten hold 6% to 8%. The input for sequencing was peripheral blood, taken on day 0 of AZD1222 vaccination. The receptors shown here come from an adult in good health.

CDR3 sequence (DNA): TGTGCCAGCAGTTCCCACGCCACTAGAGAGCAGTACTTC. This sequence encodes CASSSHATREQYF. This chain uses TRBV28 with TRBJ2-7; D might be TRBD2 (5 bases). The V gene lost 4 bases and the J gene lost 7 bases, with 14 bases spanning the gap. The CDR3 is 13 residues long. Germline V gene sequence: CDR1 MDHEN, CDR2 SYDVKM.

This chain uses TRBV27 with TRBJ1-1; 8 bases match TRBD1. V shed 6 bases, J shed 1 base, and the junction held 4 bases outside the gene matches. The CDR3 is 14 residues long. The germline CDR1 and CDR2 sequences are MNHEY and SMNVEV (reference sequence). CDR3 amino acids: CASRTGATNTEAFF. CDR3 in DNA: TGTGCCAGCAGGACAGGGGCGACGAACACTGAAGCTTTCTTT.

V usage is TRBV7-2 and J usage is TRBJ2-7; no reliable D call. CDR1 is SGHTA and CDR2 is FQGNSA in the germline V gene. The CDR3 sequence is 15 residues long. Trimming pared 5 bases from V and 7 bases from J, leaving 21 bases between. CDR3 region: CASSPLDPFVGEQYF. The CDR3, as DNA: TGTGCCAGCAGCCCACTTGACCCCTTCGTTGGAGAGCAGTACTTC.

The chain is built from TRBV19 and TRBJ1-2, with 8 positions matching TRBD1. Germline V gene lookup returns CDR1 LNHDA and CDR2 SQIVND (reference sequence). The junction had 8 bases not matched to a gene; V was cut back by 6 bases and J by 2 bases. The CDR3 covers 15 residues. The CDR3 DNA is TGTGCCAGTAGCCCGGACAGGGTCGGAAACTATGGCTACACCTTC. Amino acid sequence: CASSPDRVGNYGYTF.

CDR3 sequence (DNA): TGTGCCAGCAAGGTACAGGCCTACGAGCAGTACTTC. Translated: CASKVQAYEQYF. The genes are TRBV2 and TRBJ2-7; D is perhaps TRBD1 (5 bases). CDR1 and CDR2 (germline): SNHLY, FYNNEI. CDR3 length: 12 amino acids. The V gene lost 7 bases and the J gene lost 2 bases, with 9 bases spanning the gap. The whole variable domain, filled in from reference TRBV2 and TRBJ2-7, reads EPEVTQTPSHQVTQMGQEVILRCVPISNHLYFYWYRQILGQKVEFLVSFYNNEISEKSEIFDDQFSVERPDGSNFTLKIRSTKLEDSAMYFCASKVQAYEQYFGPGTRLTVT.

CDR3 protein: CASSLSTSHNEQFF. The CDR3 DNA is TGTGCCAGCAGCCTATCGACTAGCCACAATGAGCAGTTCTTC. V is TRBV9 and J is TRBJ2-1, with 7 bases fitting TRBD2. Germline V gene sequence: CDR1 SGDLS, CDR2 YYNGEE. The CDR3 runs 14 residues. Unmatched junction bases numbered 6, after V lost 4 bases and J lost 5 bases. Filled out from reference TRBV9 and TRBJ2-1, the complete variable domain reads DSGVTQTPKHLITATGQRVTLRCSPRSGDLSVYWYQQSLDQGLQFLIQYYNGEERAKGNILERFSAQQFPDLHSELNLSSLELGDSALYFCASSLSTSHNEQFFGPGTRLTVL.

V is TRBV4-2 and J is TRBJ2-1, with TRBD2 matching 7 bases. CDR1 is LGHNA, CDR2 YNFKEQ, per germline. The CDR3 spans 16 residues. V trimming: 3 bases; J trimming: 0 bases; junction bases outside the gene matches: 5. CDR3 protein: CASSQRGGGSYNEQFF. DNA for the CDR3: TGTGCCAGCAGCCAGCGCGGGGGAGGCTCCTACAATGAGCAGTTCTTC.

V and J are TRBV5-1 and TRBJ1-6; a weak D match, TRBD1 (5 bases). The V and J ends lost 0 bases and 6 bases respectively, with 13 bases between them. The CDR3 totals 16 residues. Germline-derived CDR1 and CDR2 are SGHRS and YFSETQ. The CDR3 protein is CASSLASGQVNSPLHF. The CDR3 bases are TGCGCCAGCAGCTTGGCTTCAGGGCAGGTTAATTCACCCCTCCACTTT.

This chain links TRBV6-5 with TRBJ1-5; a possible D gene is TRBD1 (5 bases). Germline V gives CDR1 MNHEY, CDR2 SVGAGI. The CDR3 covers 14 residues. V was shortened by 7 bases and J by 10 bases, with 20 bases between the two germline ends. As DNA, the CDR3 is TGTGCCAGCATCATCGTGTACGGGACTCATCCCCAGCATTTT. Protein product: CASIIVYGTHPQHF.

The rearrangement joins TRBV9 to TRBJ1-3; TRBD1 aligns across 7 bases. The trim removed 2 bases at V and 4 bases at J, leaving 6 bases unmatched. The length of the CDR3 is 15 residues. Germline CDR1 and CDR2: SGDLS and YYNGEE. The CDR3 bases are TGTGCCAGCAGCGTCGGGACAGTATACGGAAACACCATATATTTT. It codes for CASSVGTVYGNTIYF.

This clone was counted once. The chain recombines TRBV19 with TRBJ2-7; D is unclear. Looked up from germline, CDR1 is LNHDA and CDR2 is SQIVND (reference sequence). The V end lost 3 bases, the J end lost 3 bases, and 9 bases lay between the germline ends. CDR3 length: 13 residues. The CDR3 sequence: CASSIEGGYEQYF. DNA for the CDR3: TGTGCCAGTAGTATTGAAGGCGGCTACGAGCAGTACTTC.

In this sample, this clone turned up once. The V call is TRBV7-9, the J call TRBJ2-7; D call uncertain. Germline CDR1 and CDR2: SEHNR and FQNEAQ (reference sequence). The CDR3 has 12 residues. V was shortened by 3 bases and J by 5 bases, with 8 bases between the two germline ends. Written as DNA, the CDR3 is TGTGCCAGCAGCTTCGGGCAGAACGAGCAGTACTTC. As protein: CASSFGQNEQYF.

The chain has TRBV11-2 and TRBJ2-1, with D perhaps TRBD1 or TRBD2 (5 bases each). The germline gives CDR1 SGHAT, CDR2 FQNNGV. CDR3 length: 16 residues. V was cut by 5 bases and J by 7 bases, with 21 bases left in between. The CDR3: CASSLPGPTLRNEQFF. The CDR3 nucleotides are TGTGCCAGCAGCCTCCCGGGGCCTACCTTACGTAATGAGCAGTTCTTC.

The rearrangement links TRBV6-2 or TRBV6-3 to TRBJ2-7, with D tentatively TRBD1 or TRBD2 (5 bases each). V lost 0 bases and J 5 bases, leaving 14 bases between the germline ends. The CDR3 is made up of 15 amino acids. The germline V gene has CDR1 MNHEY and CDR2 SVGEGT. CDR3 residues: CASSYSLSGRNEQYF. The CDR3 region has the DNA TGTGCCAGCAGTTACTCTCTCTCGGGGCGTAACGAGCAGTACTTC.

The chain employs TRBV11-3 and TRBJ1-1; D possibly corresponds to TRBD1 (5 bases). The CDR3 runs to 15 residues. From germline, CDR1 is SGHNT and CDR2 YENEEA. V lost 1 base, J lost 5 bases, and 14 bases lay in between. CDR3 nucleotides: TGTGCCAGCAGCTTAGGGACGGAGGGGACGACTGAAGCTTTCTTT. This encodes CASSLGTEGTTEAFF.

This clone has only a few counts. The chain combines TRBV19 with TRBJ2-7; 7 bases are shared with TRBD1. The CDR3 extends over 15 amino acids. The ends lost 5 bases at V and 3 bases at J; junction bases unmatched: 10. Germline assignment: CDR1 LNHDA and CDR2 SQIVND (reference sequence). CDR3 DNA: TGTGCCAGTAGTCTACACGGACAGGCCGGCTACGAGCAGTACTTC. It translates to CASSLHGQAGYEQYF.

The chain uses TRBV6-5 and TRBJ1-6, with D hard to call. The CDR3 spans 13 residues. V was cut by 2 bases and J by 8 bases, with 7 bases left in between. Germline V gene data show CDR1 as MNHEY and CDR2 as SVGAGI. The CDR3 spells CASSYGEDSPLHF. CDR3 nucleotides: TGTGCCAGCAGTTACGGTGAGGATTCACCCCTCCACTTT.

The chain employs TRBV4-2 and TRBJ2-1; weak D call: TRBD2 (6 bases). This CDR3 is 15 amino acids long. Trimming left V 6 bases short and J 6 bases short, with 18 bases between. Germline CDR1 reads LGHNA; CDR2 reads YNFKEQ. The CDR3 region has the DNA TGTGCCAGCAGACATAGGCGGGGTGACCCCAATGAGCAGTTCTTC. Its protein is CASRHRRGDPNEQFF.

The chain recombines TRBV19 with TRBJ1-4; no definite D call. The ends were cut back, 3 bases at V and 1 base at J, with 9 bases in the middle. CDR1 and CDR2 from the germline V gene are LNHDA and SQIVND (reference sequence). The CDR3 is 15 residues long. The CDR3 coding sequence is TGTGCCAGTAGTATCATAGCTATAACTAATGAAAAACTGTTTTTT. Amino acid sequence: CASSIIAITNEKLFF. Full variable domain (remainder filled in from reference TRBV19 and TRBJ1-4): DGGITQSPKYLFRKEGQNVTLSCEQNLNHDAMYWYRQDPGQGLRLIYYSQIVNDFQKGDIAEGYSVSREKKESFPLTVTSAQKNPTAFYLCASSIIAITNEKLFFGSGTQLSVL.

The genes are TRBV4-1 and TRBJ2-1; 10 bases align to TRBD2. Germline V CDR1 and CDR2: MGHRA, YSYEKL. This CDR3 comprises 15 residues. V was clipped by 3 bases and J by 11 bases; unmatched bases: 10. The CDR3 DNA is TGCGCCAGCAGCCAGGGACTAGCGCTAATGAGCAAGCAGTTCTTC. This translates into CASSQGLALMSKQFF.

The chain recombines TRBV4-1 with TRBJ2-7; D is perhaps TRBD2 (6 bases). With 7 bases removed from V and 1 base from J, the gap between germline ends came to 17 bases. The CDR3 consists of 15 residues. In germline, CDR1 is MGHRA, CDR2 YSYEKL. The CDR3 loop is CASTREADYSYEQYF. The CDR3 DNA sequence: TGCGCCAGCACCCGAGAAGCGGACTATTCCTACGAGCAGTACTTC.

The rearrangement joins TRBV18 to TRBJ1-1, with D unclear. CDR3 size: 13 residues. From germline, CDR1 is KGHSH and CDR2 LQKENI. The V gene lost 2 bases and the J gene lost 4 bases, with 8 bases spanning the gap. CDR3 region: CASSPRGFTEAFF. The CDR3 DNA reads TGTGCCAGCTCACCAAGAGGGTTCACTGAAGCTTTCTTT.

The rearrangement links TRBV7-9 to TRBJ2-1; possibly TRBD1 for D (5 bases). This CDR3 contains 17 residues. From germline, CDR1 is SEHNR and CDR2 FQNEAQ (reference sequence). V gave up 5 bases and J gave up 6 bases, with 23 bases separating them. The CDR3 protein is CASSAPQGFVGGNEQFF. The CDR3, as DNA: TGTGCCAGCAGCGCCCCCCAGGGTTTCGTGGGCGGCAATGAGCAGTTCTTC.

J is TRBJ1-2 and V is TRBV7-8; D not resolved. Trimming removed 0 bases at V and 0 bases at J, with 11 bases between. CDR3 length: 16 residues. Germline V CDR1 and CDR2: SGHVS, FQNEAQ. The CDR3 nucleotides are TGTGCCAGCAGCTTAGCGCAGTGGGGTTCTAACTATGGCTACACCTTC. Amino acids: CASSLAQWGSNYGYTF.

The J gene is TRBJ1-5, the V gene TRBV14, with unresolved D. Germline V gene sequence: CDR1 SGHDN, CDR2 FVKESK. Trimming shortened V by 4 bases and J by 7 bases, and 17 bases separated the two germline ends. The CDR3 has 15 residues. The CDR3 sequence: CASSPRERIQQPQHF. The CDR3 nucleotides are TGTGCCAGCAGCCCCCGGGAGAGGATTCAACAGCCCCAGCATTTT.

The chain uses TRBV28 and TRBJ1-2; TRBD1 agrees at 10 bases. The CDR3 has 13 residues. Germline V lookup: CDR1 MDHEN, CDR2 SYDVKM. The trim removed 3 bases at V and 8 bases at J, leaving 3 bases unmatched. The CDR3 spells CASSLGQGYGYTF. The CDR3 DNA is TGTGCCAGCAGTTTGGGACAGGGGTACGGCTACACCTTC.

The sample holds one count of this clone. V gene TRBV28 combines with J gene TRBJ2-5; D not certain. V dropped 5 bases and J dropped 3 bases, with 16 bases sitting between them. The germline CDR1 and CDR2 sequences are MDHEN and SYDVKM. The length of the CDR3 is 15 residues. The CDR3 nucleotides read TGTGCCAGCAGTACTCCTGGTGCGGTGGAAGAGACCCAGTACTTC. It codes for CASSTPGAVEETQYF.

The gene calls are TRBV28 and TRBJ1-5; TRBD1 is a possible D gene (6 bases). Germline lookup yields CDR1 MDHEN and CDR2 SYDVKM. V was trimmed by 7 bases and J by 3 bases, leaving 13 bases between them. There are 14 residues in the CDR3. CDR3 in DNA: TGTGCCAGCAAGGACAGTCTTGACAATCAGCCCCAGCATTTT. Its protein is CASKDSLDNQPQHF.

The chain recombines TRBV30 with TRBJ1-1, with TRBD1 as a possible D gene (5 bases). The CDR3 has 12 amino acids. Trimming removed 2 bases from V and 11 bases from J, with 15 bases in between. From germline, CDR1 is GTSNPN and CDR2 SVGIG (reference sequence). The CDR3 here is CAWSQTGTEAFF. As DNA, the CDR3 is TGTGCCTGGAGTCAAACCGGGACGGAGGCTTTCTTT.

By its share, this clone is medium-sized. The chain combines TRBV7-9 with TRBJ2-3; tentative D call: TRBD1 (6 bases). Trimming removed 5 bases from V and 3 bases from J, with 15 bases in between. This CDR3 is 15 amino acids long. Per the germline V gene, CDR1 is SEHNR and CDR2 is FQNEAQ (reference sequence). CDR3 amino acids: CASSPGTTVTDTQYF. DNA of the CDR3: TGTGCCAGCAGCCCGGGGACAACGGTGACAGATACGCAGTATTTT. The whole variable domain, remainder taken from reference TRBV7-9 and TRBJ2-3, is DTGVSQNPRHKITKRGQNVTFRCDPISEHNRLYWYRQTLGQGPEFLTYFQNEAQLEKSRLLSDRFSAERPKGSFSTLEIQRTEQGDSAMYLCASSPGTTVTDTQYFGPGTRLTVL.

The chain couples TRBV27 to TRBJ1-6, with TRBD1 matching 9 bases. This CDR3 comprises 18 residues. J was trimmed by 1 base and V by 6 bases; bases with no gene match: 10. Germline values: CDR1 MNHEY, CDR2 SMNVEV (reference sequence). CDR3 amino acids: CASRREGTGWSYNSPLHF. DNA of the CDR3: TGTGCCAGCAGGCGGGAGGGGACAGGGTGGTCCTATAATTCACCCCTCCACTTT.

This chain joins TRBV30 and TRBJ1-3; D gene uncertain. Trimming cost V 3 bases and J 0 bases, with 12 bases left between them. The CDR3 runs 15 residues. Germline CDR1 reads GTSNPN; CDR2 reads SVGIG (reference sequence). The CDR3 nucleotides are TGTGCCTGGAGCCCCCCTCCGTACTCTGGAAACACCATATATTTT. Translating gives CAWSPPPYSGNTIYF.